This section outlines one T cell receptor (beta chain) sequence together with its context. These data come from a study of blood T cell repertoires in COVID-19. Study context: Both acute and convalescent COVID-19 samples were obtained from the United States, Italy and Spain. PBMCs, B-cell-depleted T cells, or T cells were the source of the cDNA or gDNA that made up the material.

The V gene's germline CDR1 is SGHDN and CDR2 FVKESK. This CDR3 contains 15 residues. Trimming left V 4 bases short and J 0 bases short, with 12 bases between. Study processing details: Counts of nucleated cells, estimated from reference gene primer amplification, were obtained. Method: immunoSEQ multiplex PCR; TCRdb's copy keeps in-frame clones and lacks some. V and J calls and clone size are copied from that table; D and trimming were computed from the DNA. The table lists about 40,000 clones, roughly nine tenths of them singletons. The chain links TRBV14 to TRBJ1-2; tentatively, D is TRBD1 (5 bases). Sequenced material: peripheral blood. The TCR sequence derives from a woman aged 25 to 39 in a cohort sampled during active COVID-19. The CDR3 spells CASSPMGLANYGYTF. As DNA, the CDR3 is TGTGCCAGCAGCCCCATGGGGCTAGCTAACTATGGCTACACCTTC.